The rows below give T cell receptor beta chains drawn from one sample of a study of blood T cell repertoires in COVID-19. Here immunoSEQ multiplex PCR was the method, and the copy in TCRdb shows in-frame clones only, minus some. The sample lists approximately 200,000 clones, roughly 85% occurring once. The sequenced material came from peripheral blood. These receptors came from a man aged 50-60 years who had recovered from COVID-19. The CDR3 runs from the conserved cysteine through the conserved F or W. A D gene is named only where the DNA matches it firmly. Size tells how often a clone was seen (once, few, many) or the class of an expanded clone, and some rows leave it out.

j_call clone_size d_call v_call cdr3_aa cdr3_nt
TRBJ2-6 - - TRBV30 CAWSVASGANVLTF TGTGCCTGGAGTGTGGCCTCTGGGGCCAACGTCCTGACTTTC
TRBJ1-2 - - TRBV27 CASSFRRTEYGYTF TGTGCCAGCAGTTTTCGCCGGACAGAATATGGCTACACCTTC
TRBJ2-7 - TRBD2 TRBV10-2 CASSWTSGTREQYF TGCGCCAGCAGTTGGACTAGCGGGACTAGGGAGCAGTACTTC
TRBJ1-5 once TRBD1 TRBV4-2 CASSQEGWTGDRNQPQHF TGTGCCAGCAGCCAAGAAGGATGGACAGGGGATAGGAATCAGCCCCAGCATTTT
TRBJ1-5 once TRBD1 TRBV2 CASSPDRGTNSNQPQHF TGTGCCAGCAGCCCGGACAGGGGGACTAATAGCAATCAGCCCCAGCATTTT
TRBJ2-5 - - TRBV3-1/TRBV3-2 CASSGEVLSFSETQYF TGTGCCAGCAGCGGGGAGGTTCTTTCTTTCTCTGAGACCCAGTACTTC
TRBJ1-4 - - TRBV11-2 CASSGGWNEKLFF TGTGCCAGCAGCGGAGGTTGGAATGAAAAACTGTTTTTT
TRBJ2-6 - TRBD1 TRBV29-1 CSVEDRTGLGGANVLTF TGCAGCGTTGAAGACCGGACAGGGTTAGGAGGGGCCAACGTCCTGACTTTC
TRBJ1-5 - - TRBV6-9 CASSYLGGSDNQPQHF TGTGCCAGCAGTTATCTCGGGGGTTCCGACAATCAGCCCCAGCATTTT
TRBJ2-2 once TRBD2 TRBV6-5 CASRHRGVGAGELFF TGTGCCAGCCGTCATCGGGGGGTCGGTGCCGGGGAGCTGTTTTTT
TRBJ1-2 - - TRBV7-8 CASSSQGAASLYGYTF TGTGCCAGCAGCTCTCAGGGCGCAGCCAGCCTCTATGGCTACACCTTC
TRBJ1-4 - TRBD1 TRBV7-8 CASSQQGAGNEKLFF TGTGCCAGCAGCCAACAGGGGGCCGGTAATGAAAAACTGTTTTTT
TRBJ2-2 - TRBD1 TRBV5-1 CASSPRTGNTGELFF TGCGCCAGCAGCCCACGGACAGGGAACACCGGGGAGCTGTTTTTT
TRBJ1-2 - TRBD1 TRBV6-6 CASSYQGASNYGYTF TGTGCCAGCAGTTATCAGGGGGCTTCGAACTATGGCTACACCTTC
TRBJ2-3 few TRBD2 TRBV30 CACDGTSGTDTQYF TGTGCCTGCGACGGGACTAGCGGTACAGATACGCAGTATTTT
TRBJ1-2 few - TRBV19 CASTFADYGYTF TGTGCCAGTACGTTCGCAGACTATGGCTACACCTTC
TRBJ2-1 once - TRBV3-1/TRBV3-2 CASSHLELGQFF TGTGCCAGCAGCCATCTAGAATTAGGGCAGTTCTTC
TRBJ1-2 - - TRBV18 CASSPDRALYGYTF TGTGCCAGCTCACCGGACAGAGCTCTCTATGGCTACACCTTC
TRBJ2-4 - TRBD2 TRBV18 CASSAGLENIQYF TGTGCCAGCTCAGCCGGACTAGAAAACATTCAGTACTTC
TRBJ1-5 - TRBD1 TRBV7-2 CASSYRGQQPQHF TGTGCCAGCAGCTACAGGGGGCAACAGCCCCAGCATTTT
TRBJ2-1 - TRBD2 TRBV27 CASRTGLVKREQFF TGTGCCAGCAGGACCGGACTAGTAAAAAGGGAGCAGTTCTTC
TRBJ2-7 - TRBD2 TRBV7-6 CASSRRLAPGVVHEQYF TGTGCCAGCAGCCGAAGACTAGCGCCCGGGGTAGTCCACGAGCAGTACTTC
TRBJ2-1 - - TRBV19 CASSMMGAANEQFF TGTGCCAGTAGTATGATGGGAGCCGCGAATGAGCAGTTCTTC
TRBJ1-3 - - TRBV6-5 CASSYSFSSGNTIYF TGTGCCAGCAGTTACTCGTTTTCTTCTGGAAACACCATATATTTT
TRBJ2-1 - TRBD1 TRBV5-5 CASSPTGGLYNEQFF TGTGCCAGCAGCCCGACAGGGGGGCTCTACAATGAGCAGTTCTTC
TRBJ1-1 - TRBD1 TRBV6-5 CASSYLRQGKNTEAFF TGTGCCAGCAGTTACCTCAGACAGGGGAAGAACACTGAAGCTTTCTTT
TRBJ2-2 - - TRBV29-1 CSVERYTGELFF TGCAGCGTTGAGCGATACACCGGGGAGCTGTTTTTT
TRBJ2-2 once TRBD1 TRBV29-1 CSVGLGQGYTGELFF TGCAGCGTTGGCCTCGGACAGGGTTACACCGGGGAGCTGTTTTTT
TRBJ2-7 - TRBD2 TRBV30 CAWRAPRTSGSYEQYF TGTGCCTGGAGGGCGCCCCGGACTAGCGGGAGTTACGAGCAGTACTTC